These T cell receptor beta chains were read from a single sample in a study of cytotoxic CD8 clonotypes in ibrutinib-treated CLL. The protocol was immunoSEQ multiplex PCR, while the TCRdb copy is restricted to in-frame clones and leaves out a portion. This table holds 50,000 to 65,000 clones, about 65% found once. The sample in question was PBMCs, obtained after 12 months of ibrutinib treatment. These TCRs come from a human donor with chronic lymphocytic leukemia. Each CDR3 is given with its conserved first and last residue. D genes are given only for firm matches. Clone size is stated in some rows and not others, as once, few, many or a class when expanded.

V gene	clone size	CDR3 length	J gene	D gene	CDR3 DNA	CDR3 protein
TRBV11-1	few	14	TRBJ1-4	.	TGTGCCAGCAGCTTAGCGCTTTCTAATGAAAAACTGTTTTTT	CASSLALSNEKLFF
TRBV7-3	.	13	TRBJ1-1	.	TGTGCCAGCAGCTTACAAAGGGACACTGAAGCTTTCTTT	CASSLQRDTEAFF
TRBV19	.	15	TRBJ2-4	TRBD1	TGTGCCAGTAGTATAGAGGGGACAGGTCGTACCATTCAGTACTTC	CASSIEGTGRTIQYF
TRBV28	.	16	TRBJ2-3	TRBD1	TGTGCCAGCAGTCCACCGGGACAGGGGGTTGCAGATACGCAGTATTTT	CASSPPGQGVADTQYF
TRBV7-9	.	15	TRBJ2-2	TRBD2	TGTGCCAGCAGCTTCACCGCGGGAGGGCCCGGGGAGCTGTTTTTT	CASSFTAGGPGELFF
TRBV29-1	.	12	TRBJ2-5	.	TGCAGCGTTGTGACAGCCCAAGAGACCCAGTACTTC	CSVVTAQETQYF
TRBV30	.	16	TRBJ2-6	.	TGTGCCTGGAATCTATATGGGGGAGCTGGGGCCAACGTCCTGACTTTC	CAWNLYGGAGANVLTF
TRBV28	.	11	TRBJ2-7	.	TGTGCCAGCAGTCAATTTTACGAGCAGTACTTC	CASSQFYEQYF
TRBV9	.	15	TRBJ2-1	TRBD2	TGTGCCAGCAGCGTAGACGGGAGGATCTACAATGAGCAGTTCTTC	CASSVDGRIYNEQFF
TRBV7-7	.	14	TRBJ2-2	.	TGTGCCAGCAGCACTGGAACGGGCACCGGGGAGCTGTTTTTT	CASSTGTGTGELFF
TRBV29-1	.	12	TRBJ2-1	.	TGCAGCGTGATAGGGTCCTACAATGAGCAGTTCTTC	CSVIGSYNEQFF
TRBV5-1	.	18	TRBJ2-7	.	TGCGCCAGCAGCTTTGGTTCCGGGGGACCGGGACTCCCCTACGAGCAGTACTTC	CASSFGSGGPGLPYEQYF
TRBV6-1	.	16	TRBJ2-2	TRBD2	TGTGCCAGCAGTGCGTTAGCGGGAGGGAAGGCCGGGGAGCTGTTTTTT	CASSALAGGKAGELFF
TRBV7-2	few	17	TRBJ2-7	TRBD2	TGTGCCAGCAGCTTAGACCCTCTAGCGGGAGGGACCTACGAGCAGTACTTC	CASSLDPLAGGTYEQYF
TRBV30	.	14	TRBJ1-5	.	TGTGCCTGGAGTGTAGCAGGCCACAATCAGCCCCAGCATTTT	CAWSVAGHNQPQHF
TRBV10-3	.	12	TRBJ2-5	.	TGTGCCATCAGTGAGGAACCGGGGACCCAGTACTTC	CAISEEPGTQYF
TRBV18	once	14	TRBJ2-5	TRBD2	TGTGCCAGCTCACCACTAGCGGGAGGGGAGACCCAGTACTTC	CASSPLAGGETQYF
TRBV2	.	14	TRBJ1-6	.	TGTGCCAGCAGTCCCGGCGAAGGGAATTCACCCCTCCACTTT	CASSPGEGNSPLHF
TRBV7-6	.	15	TRBJ2-7	TRBD2	TGTGCCAGCAGCTTAACGGGCGGGAGGGTCTCCGAGCAGTACTTC	CASSLTGGRVSEQYF
TRBV2	.	12	TRBJ2-1	.	TGTGCCAGCAGTGAATCTCTAGCGGAGCAGTTCTTC	CASSESLAEQFF
TRBV7-6	few	14	TRBJ2-3	.	TGTGCCAGCAGCTTAAGTACTAGCACAGATACGCAGTATTTT	CASSLSTSTDTQYF
TRBV2	.	16	TRBJ2-7	.	TGTGCCAGCAGCGAGTCAGGGTCCTATCGGACTAACGAGCAGTACTTC	CASSESGSYRTNEQYF
TRBV25-1	.	15	TRBJ2-3	.	TGTGCCAGCAGTGATACAGCGTGGGGCACAGATACGCAGTATTTT	CASSDTAWGTDTQYF
TRBV10-3	few	14	TRBJ2-7	TRBD1	TGTGCCATCAGTGAGACAGGGGGCGGATACGAGCAGTACTTC	CAISETGGGYEQYF
TRBV30	.	14	TRBJ2-7	.	TGTGCCTGGAGTGTAAAAGGGCCCCCAGAGGAGCAGTACTTC	CAWSVKGPPEEQYF
TRBV28	.	16	TRBJ1-3	.	TGTGCCAGCTCCAGTTTGGCCGCCTTCTCTGGAAACACCATATATTTT	CASSSLAAFSGNTIYF
TRBV19	.	15	TRBJ2-7	.	TGTGCCAGTAGTATCGACGGGGGAGTGCCCTACGAGCAGTACTTC	CASSIDGGVPYEQYF
TRBV4-2	.	11	TRBJ2-1	.	TGTGCCAGCAGCCTGGCGGCTGAGCAGTTCTTC	CASSLAAEQFF
TRBV6-1	few	17	TRBJ2-3	.	TGTGCCAGCAGTGAAGTTAGACGGACAGAGAGCACAGATACGCAGTATTTT	CASSEVRRTESTDTQYF
TRBV18	.	18	TRBJ1-1	TRBD1	TGTGCCAGCTCACCATTACGACGGGACAGCCGAATGAACACTGAAGCTTTCTTT	CASSPLRRDSRMNTEAFF
TRBV5-6	few	15	TRBJ2-6	.	TGTGCCAGCAGCTTGTTTACCCGCAGGGCCAACGTCCTGACTTTC	CASSLFTRRANVLTF
TRBV7-9	.	12	TRBJ2-1	.	TGTGCCAGCAGCCTCCTCATCGGGGAGCAGTTCTTC	CASSLLIGEQFF
TRBV4-1	.	14	TRBJ2-7	.	TGCGCCAGCAGCCAAGACCCTAACTCCTACGAGCAGTACTTC	CASSQDPNSYEQYF
TRBV5-4	few	14	TRBJ2-7	TRBD1	TGTGCCAGCAGCTTGTTTCAGGGGGCCTACGAGCAGTACTTC	CASSLFQGAYEQYF
TRBV29-1	.	15	TRBJ2-1	TRBD2	TGCAGCGTTCGGGGGGACGGCCTCTCCTACAATGAGCAGTTCTTC	CSVRGDGLSYNEQFF
TRBV7-2	.	12	TRBJ1-1	.	TGTGCCAGCAGCTTGATGAACACTGAAGCTTTCTTT	CASSLMNTEAFF
TRBV30	.	15	TRBJ2-1	.	TGTGCCTGGAGTCAGGGTATCAGTCTTGGGGGTGAGCAGTTCTTC	CAWSQGISLGGEQFF
TRBV19	.	16	TRBJ2-1	TRBD2	TGTGCCAGTAGTCCCCGGACTAGCGGGAGGTCTAATGAGCAGTTCTTC	CASSPRTSGRSNEQFF
TRBV28	.	11	TRBJ2-7	.	TGTGCCAGCCGTTGGAGCTACGAGCAGTACTTC	CASRWSYEQYF
TRBV4-2	.	20	TRBJ2-1	TRBD2	TGTGCCAGCAGCCAAGAAGGCAGGGGGGTCACTAGCGGGAGGGCCGATGAGCAGTTCTTC	CASSQEGRGVTSGRADEQFF
TRBV28	.	13	TRBJ2-7	.	TGTGCCAGCAGTTTGGGGACTCCGGGCGAGCAGTACTTC	CASSLGTPGEQYF
TRBV9	few	15	TRBJ2-1	.	TGTGCCAGCAGCCAGGGACTTACGTCCTACAATGAGCAGTTCTTC	CASSQGLTSYNEQFF
TRBV10-3	.	16	TRBJ2-2	TRBD2	TGTGCCACCTCGACTAGCGGACCCCCGGCCGGCGGGGAGCTGTTTTTT	CATSTSGPPAGGELFF
TRBV11-3	.	13	TRBJ1-2	TRBD1	TGTGCCAGCAGCTATGGGACAGGCCATGGCTACACCTTC	CASSYGTGHGYTF
TRBV6-6	.	16	TRBJ2-7	TRBD2	TGTGCCAGCAGTTACACACTAGCGGGGCCCAACTACGAGCAGTACTTC	CASSYTLAGPNYEQYF
TRBV18	.	14	TRBJ2-1	.	TGTGCCAGCTCACCACTAGGGGCTAACAATGAGCAGTTCTTC	CASSPLGANNEQFF
TRBV28	.	15	TRBJ2-7	TRBD1	TGTGCCAGCAGTTTGCCGGGACAGGGCTCCTACGAGCAGTACTTC	CASSLPGQGSYEQYF
TRBV5-4	.	15	TRBJ2-5	TRBD1	TGTGCCAGCAGCTTGGCACAGGGGGCGCAAGAGACCCAGTACTTC	CASSLAQGAQETQYF
TRBV25-1	.	15	TRBJ1-2	.	TGTGCCAGCAGTCCTGACTTAACAGGGAGTGGTGGCTACACCTTC	CASSPDLTGSGGYTF
TRBV28	.	11	TRBJ1-2	.	TGTGCCAGTAGGGGGGTAGATGGCTACACCTTC	CASRGVDGYTF